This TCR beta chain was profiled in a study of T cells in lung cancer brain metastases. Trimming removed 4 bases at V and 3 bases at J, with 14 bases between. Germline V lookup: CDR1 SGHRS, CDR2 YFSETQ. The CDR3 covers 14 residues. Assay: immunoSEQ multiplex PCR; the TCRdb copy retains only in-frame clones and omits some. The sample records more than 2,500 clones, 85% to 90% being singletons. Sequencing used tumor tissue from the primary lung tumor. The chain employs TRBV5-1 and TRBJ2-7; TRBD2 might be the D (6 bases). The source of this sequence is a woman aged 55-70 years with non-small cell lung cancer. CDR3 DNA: TGCGCCAGCAGCAAGGACATCGGGGGCTACGAGCAGTACTTC. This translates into CASSKDIGGYEQYF.